Listed below are T cell receptor beta chains from one sample, sequenced in a study of vaccination and CD4 T cells after COVID-19. For these receptors, no antigen is known. TCRdb re-analysed the PCR reads in MiXCR, keeping a single row per CDR3 protein. The sample shows approximately 12,000 distinct CDR3 sequences, approximately 58% of them seen only once. Specimen: CD4+ T cells from blood, cultured in vitro, collected before SARS-CoV-2 vaccination. The receptors were gathered from a human donor who had recovered from COVID-19. Each CDR3 is given with its conserved first and last residue. A D gene is named only where the DNA matches it firmly. Clone size appears in some rows only: once, few, many, or a class for an expanded clone.

V	D	J	size	DNA	CDR3
TRBV20-1	-	TRBJ2-1	medium-sized	TGCAGTGCTAAACAAAACTCCGACAATGAGCAGTTCTTC	CSAKQNSDNEQFF
TRBV7-3	TRBD2	TRBJ2-5	few	TGTGCCAGCAGCTTAACGCCCGGGACTAGCGGGAGGGCTGAGACCCAGTACTTC	CASSLTPGTSGRAETQYF
TRBV11-3	-	TRBJ2-2	-	TGTGCCAGCAGCTTAGCGACCGGGGAGCTGTTTTTT	CASSLATGELFF
TRBV2	-	TRBJ1-5	-	TGTGCCAGCAATCGGGGTGGGAATCAGCCCCAGCATTTT	CASNRGGNQPQHF
TRBV6-1	-	TRBJ1-1	-	TGTGCCAGCACTCCCGGGGCCTGGAACACTGAAGCTTTCTTT	CASTPGAWNTEAFF
TRBV10-1	TRBD2	TRBJ2-1	-	TGCGCCAGCAGTGAGTCGAAGCGGGGCCCAATTGTCGAGCGGTTCTTC	CASSESKRGPIVERFF
TRBV20-1	-	TRBJ1-5	few	TGCAGTGCCCGGGGGGGGCAGGGTAGCAATCAGCCCCAGCATTTT	CSARGGQGSNQPQHF
TRBV6-1	-	TRBJ1-2	few	TGTGCCAGCAGCCTTACGTCCCCTAACTATGGCTACACCTTC	CASSLTSPNYGYTF
TRBV30	TRBD1	TRBJ1-1	-	TGTGCCTGGACCCCAGGGGGAACAGATCAAGCTTTCTTT	CAWTPGGTDQAFF
TRBV19	-	TRBJ1-5	-	TGTGCCAGTAGTATTGGATTGCGACAGCCCCAGCATTTT	CASSIGLRQPQHF
TRBV21-1	-	TRBJ1-2	-	TGTGCCAGCAGCCCCCGGACAGGGGACTCTAACTATGGCTACACCTTC	CASSPRTGDSNYGYTF
TRBV19	-	TRBJ2-7	once	TGTGCCAGTAGCCCCTCGGTTCGGGATTCGTACGAGCAGTACTTC	CASSPSVRDSYEQYF
TRBV6-1	-	TRBJ1-5	few	TGTGCCAGCAGTCAAGGGGATCAGCCCCAGCATTTT	CASSQGDQPQHF
TRBV24-1	-	TRBJ2-3	few	TGTGCCACCAGTGATCCTCGCTTAGGTACGCAGTATTTT	CATSDPRLGTQYF
TRBV2	TRBD2	TRBJ2-7	-	TGTGCCAGCAGTGTGTCGGGGCGGGAGGGCCCTAATCAATCCTACGAGCAGTACTTC	CASSVSGREGPNQSYEQYF
TRBV24-1	TRBD1	TRBJ1-1	-	TGTGCCACCAGTGATCCGGGGACAGGGGAAGGGGGCACTGAAGCTTTCTTT	CATSDPGTGEGGTEAFF
TRBV7-3	-	TRBJ2-1	-	TGTGCCAGCAGCTTACAGGGTGACTCAAACTACAATGAGCAGTTCTTC	CASSLQGDSNYNEQFF
TRBV20-1	-	TRBJ1-5	-	TGCAGTGCTTGGGGACGGATGAATCAGCCCCAGCATTTT	CSAWGRMNQPQHF
TRBV6-2/TRBV6-3	-	TRBJ2-3	-	TGTGCCAGCAGTTACTCGAGTGAGGGAGATACGCAGTATTTT	CASSYSSEGDTQYF
TRBV12-3/TRBV12-4	-	TRBJ2-2	-	TGTGCCAGCAGCTGGAACGGGGGTCTCGGGGAGCTGTTTTTT	CASSWNGGLGELFF
TRBV28	-	TRBJ1-5	-	TGTGCCAGCAGTTTTAACAGGGCCCTTTTCATGCAGCCCCAGCATTTT	CASSFNRALFMQPQHF
TRBV6-7	-	TRBJ1-4	-	TGTGCCAGCAGTTACAATTTCAGGGAGCTTAATGAAAAACTGTTTTTT	CASSYNFRELNEKLFF
TRBV19	TRBD1	TRBJ2-2	-	TGTGCCAGTATCGCGGACCGACGCCAGGGGGCAAGGGCCACCGGGGAGCTGTTTTTT	CASIADRRQGARATGELFF
TRBV20-1	TRBD1	TRBJ2-5	-	TGCAGTGCGCCCGGGACAGGGTCTATTGAGACCCAGTACTTC	CSAPGTGSIETQYF
TRBV28	-	TRBJ1-2	-	TGTGCCATTCTGGACAGCCTGAACTATGGCTACACCTTC	CAILDSLNYGYTF
TRBV28	TRBD1	TRBJ1-5	-	TGTGCCAGCAGGAACCGGGACAGGGGTCAGCCCCAGCATTTT	CASRNRDRGQPQHF
TRBV10-3	TRBD2	TRBJ2-5	-	TGTGCCATCAGTGAGACTAGCGGAGGTCAAGAGACCCAGTACTTC	CAISETSGGQETQYF
TRBV28	-	TRBJ2-7	-	TGTGCCAGCAGTTTAACTTTTGGGATACTTTACGAGCAGTACTTC	CASSLTFGILYEQYF
TRBV19	-	TRBJ2-2	-	TGTGCCAGTAGTATTAACAGGGTCGGCGGCACCGGGGAGCTGTTTTTT	CASSINRVGGTGELFF
TRBV6-1	-	TRBJ2-7	-	TGTGCCAGCAGTCTTGTCATAATTTTGACAGGCCACTACGAGCAGTACTTC	CASSLVIILTGHYEQYF
TRBV6-1	TRBD1	TRBJ1-4	few	TGTGCCAGCAGAATCGGACAGGGGGCTGCAACTAATGAAAAACTGTTTTTT	CASRIGQGAATNEKLFF
TRBV10-1	TRBD1	TRBJ1-2	-	TGCGCCAGCAGTTCCGGGACAGGGGCTCCGGACTATGGCTACACCTTC	CASSSGTGAPDYGYTF
TRBV6-4	-	TRBJ1-6	-	TGTGCCAGCAGTGACTTGGGGTACGGGAATTCACCCCTCCACTTT	CASSDLGYGNSPLHF
TRBV19	TRBD1	TRBJ2-5	-	TGTGCCAGTAGTCCCTACGGGACAGGGGGCGTGGAGACCCAGTACTTC	CASSPYGTGGVETQYF
TRBV7-9	-	TRBJ2-7	-	TGTGCCAGCAGCACCCCGGAAGGGGCCTCCTACGAGCAGTACTTC	CASSTPEGASYEQYF
TRBV7-3	-	TRBJ2-2	-	TGTGCCAGCAGCTTACTCCCCAGGGTCCCTCTTTATGGCGGGGAGCTGTTTTTT	CASSLLPRVPLYGGELFF
TRBV12-3/TRBV12-4	TRBD1	TRBJ1-5	once	TGTGCCAGCACCCTGACAGGGGGGAATCAGCCCCAGCATTTT	CASTLTGGNQPQHF
TRBV15	TRBD2	TRBJ2-7	-	TGTGCCACCAGCAGAACTTCGGGACTAGCGGGAGCCTACGAGCAGTACTTC	CATSRTSGLAGAYEQYF